This TCR beta chain was captured by sequencing in a study of a mutant IDH1 vaccine in newly diagnosed glioma. Study in general: Patients began vaccination 4-6 weeks after radiotherapy alone, or with temozolomide cycles.

The assay was immunoSEQ multiplex PCR, and TCRdb's table has in-frame clones only and misses some. This sample yields under 40,000 clones, of which around 80% are seen a single time; roughly 3.2% belongs to the top ten. The study, taken as a whole, reports: Patients mounted vaccine-induced immune responses in 93.3% of cases.

This CDR3 has 15 residues. Germline lookup yields CDR1 SGHNT and CDR2 YYREEE (reference sequence). The germline V and J ends were trimmed by 4 bases and 4 bases, with 18 bases remaining between them. About this clone: Antigen specificity is unknown.

Time point noted: week 35, safety follow-up. A 20-mer mutant IDH1 peptide at 300 ug was injected subcutaneously with topical imiquimod. Patients were given eight vaccinations, scheduled in weeks 1, 3, 5, 7, 11, 15, 19 and 23. Each donor presented with a new WHO grade 3 or 4 astrocytoma that tested IDH1-mutant and showed ATRX loss. The sequences come from PBMCs, collected from a glioma patient whose treatment included an IDH1 peptide vaccine. The chain couples TRBV5-4 to TRBJ2-7; D may be TRBD1 (6 bases). The TCR was taken from a man between 40 and 49 years old with glioma. Some clones in this sample may be carry-over from other donors' samples. CDR3 bases: TGTGCCAGCAGCCCCGGGACACTCTCGAGTTACGAGCAGTACTTC. Its translation: CASSPGTLSSYEQYF. The whole variable domain, filled in from reference TRBV5-4 and TRBJ2-7, reads ETGVTQSPTHLIKTRGQQVTLRCSSQSGHNTVSWYQQALGQGPQFIFQYYREEENGRGNFPPRFSGLQFPNYSSELNVNALELDDSALYLCASSPGTLSSYEQYFGPGTRLTVT.